This TCR beta chain was recovered during a study of blood T cell repertoires in COVID-19. Study overall: COVID-19 samples, acute and convalescent, were from the United States, Italy and Spain.

The germline gives CDR1 SGHTA, CDR2 FQGNSA. V trimming: 5 bases; J trimming: 4 bases; junction bases outside the gene matches: 11. The CDR3 covers 16 residues. Authors' analysis steps: Counts of nucleated cells, estimated from reference gene primer amplification, were obtained. Using immunoSEQ multiplex PCR, the repertoire was profiled, and TCRdb retains in-frame clones only, with some absent. V and J calls and clone size are as listed in that table; D and trimming were resolved from the DNA. The profile shows 200,000 to 300,000 clones, 70% to 90% of them singletons. V is TRBV7-2 and J is TRBJ2-1; 7 nucleotides agree with TRBD2. The sample consisted of peripheral blood. The sequence derives from a woman in her sixties with COVID-19, enrolled during active disease. CDR3 DNA sequence: TGTGCCAGCAGCGCCGGGACGCTAGCGGAATACAATGAGCAGTTCTTC. Translated: CASSAGTLAEYNEQFF. The variable domain in full, with the rest retrieved from reference TRBV7-2 and TRBJ2-1, is GAGVSQSPSNKVTEKGKDVELRCDPISGHTALYWYRQSLGQGLEFLIYFQGNSAPDKSGLPSDRFSAERTGGSVSTLTIQRTQQEDSAVYLCASSAGTLAEYNEQFFGPGTRLTVL.